Shown below are 3 T cell receptor beta chains from a single sample sequenced in a study of T-cell reconstitution after alpha-beta-depleted transplantation in children. The TCRbeta library was prepared with unique molecular identifiers. TCRdb redid the calling of the PCR reads with MiXCR, one entry per CDR3 protein. Among approximately 500,000 distinct CDR3 sequences, roughly a tenth were seen once, and the ten largest hold around 2%. Specimen: PBMCs, collected before TCRalphabeta/CD19-depleted stem cell transplant. The receptors derive from a child aged 2-15 years with inherited bone marrow failure, due to receive a stem cell transplant.

Ten or more counts support this clonotype. CDR3 sequence (DNA): TGTGCCAGCAGCCGTCGACAGGGCAATCTCGAGAACACTGAAGCTTTCTTT. Encoded protein: CASSRRQGNLENTEAFF. V is TRBV9 and J is TRBJ1-1, with TRBD1 identical over 7 bases. Germline trimming cut 4 bases from V and 1 base from J; bases unmatched to any gene: 13. The CDR3 consists of 17 residues. Germline V gives CDR1 SGDLS, CDR2 YYNGEE.

This clonotype appeared many times. The V call is TRBV9, the J call TRBJ2-1; the match to TRBD2 covers 8 bases. The CDR3 is made up of 15 amino acids. The trim removed 0 bases at V and 3 bases at J, leaving 2 bases unmatched. From germline, CDR1 is SGDLS and CDR2 YYNGEE. This CDR3 is CASSVEGLDYNEQFF. CDR3 bases: TGTGCCAGCAGCGTAGAGGGACTAGACTACAATGAGCAGTTCTTC.

This clonotype was detected ten times or more. V is TRBV6-2 or TRBV6-3 and J is TRBJ2-7; no clear D. Germline V lookup: CDR1 MNHEY, CDR2 SVGEGT. The CDR3 is 14 residues long. Trimming pared 5 bases from V and 3 bases from J, leaving 14 bases between. The CDR3 sequence: CASSTSPYFYEQYF. The DNA for the CDR3 is TGTGCCAGCAGTACCTCACCATACTTCTACGAGCAGTACTTC.